The 20 T cell receptor beta chains below were found in one sample sequenced in a study of blood T cell repertoires in COVID-19. TCRdb's copy holds only in-frame clones and misses some; the assay was immunoSEQ multiplex PCR. Of more than 60,000 clones in the sample, roughly 89% were seen once. The specimen sequenced was peripheral blood. These receptors were obtained from a woman aged 45-65 years with active COVID-19.

This chain links TRBV29-1 with TRBJ2-7; TRBD2 agrees at 15 bases. Unmatched junction bases numbered 13, after V lost 6 bases and J lost 7 bases. Germline CDR1 reads SQVTM; CDR2 reads ANQGSEA. The CDR3 covers 16 residues. Written as DNA, the CDR3 is TGCAGCGTCGGCGGGACTAGCGGGAGGCCGTACGAGGAGCAGTACTTC. This sequence encodes CSVGGTSGRPYEEQYF.

The V call is TRBV25-1, the J call TRBJ2-7, with 14 bases lining up with TRBD2. The CDR3 covers 16 residues. Germline values: CDR1 MGHDK, CDR2 SYGVNS. J gave up 2 bases and V 4 bases, and 4 bases lay outside the gene matches. The CDR3 sequence is CASSGKTSGRAYEQYF. The CDR3 DNA reads as TGTGCCAGCAGTGGCAAGACTAGCGGGAGGGCCTACGAGCAGTACTTC.

The genes are TRBV15 and TRBJ1-6; D is uncertain. The V and J ends lost 0 bases and 0 bases respectively, with 15 bases between them. The CDR3 has 19 amino acids. CDR1 and CDR2 (germline): LNHNV, YYDKDF (reference sequence). Here the CDR3 reads CATSRDWRGVSSYNSPLHF. The CDR3 DNA reads as TGTGCCACCAGCAGAGATTGGCGGGGTGTCAGCTCCTATAATTCACCCCTCCACTTT.

This clone appeared a single time. CDR3 residues: CASSRILLAGAFHEQFF. DNA of the CDR3: TGTGCCAGCAGCCGCATCTTACTAGCGGGAGCTTTCCATGAGCAGTTCTTC. The gene calls are TRBV3-1 (or the pseudogene TRBV3-2) and TRBJ2-1; 11 bases match TRBD2. The CDR3 is made up of 17 amino acids. Germline CDR1 and CDR2: LGHDT and YNNKEL (reference sequence). V shed 4 bases, J shed 8 bases, and the junction held 13 bases outside the gene matches.

This clone was seen once. This chain connects TRBV3-1 (or the pseudogene TRBV3-2) to TRBJ2-5; the D is unclear. Germline V gene lookup returns CDR1 LGHDT and CDR2 YNNKEL (reference sequence). Trimming removed 0 bases at V and 1 base at J, with 9 bases between. The CDR3 covers 15 residues. CDR3 region: CASSQDPRGQETQYF. In DNA form, the CDR3 reads TGTGCCAGCAGCCAAGATCCCCGAGGCCAAGAGACCCAGTACTTC.

The CDR3 sequence is CASSLGLAASYEQYF. The CDR3 DNA reads TGTGCCAGCAGTCTAGGACTAGCGGCTTCCTACGAGCAGTACTTC. This rearrangement joins TRBV2 to TRBJ2-7; 10 bases fit TRBD2. Per germline, CDR1 SNHLY and CDR2 FYNNEI. CDR3 length: 15 amino acids. V shed 5 bases and J 1 base; nucleotides not matched to a gene: 5.

This clone was seen a single time. The chain carries TRBV30 and TRBJ2-7; 7 bases fit TRBD2. CDR3 size: 12 residues. Germline V gene lookup returns CDR1 GTSNPN and CDR2 SVGIG (reference sequence). The V segment lost 7 bases and the J segment 0 bases; nucleotides outside the gene matches: 3. CDR3 amino acids: CASSGSSYEQYF. The DNA of the CDR3 is TGTGCCTCTAGCGGTAGCTCCTACGAGCAGTACTTC.

V and J are TRBV30 and TRBJ1-5, with 10 nucleotides matching TRBD1. The CDR3 consists of 13 residues. J was trimmed by 3 bases and V by 8 bases; bases with no gene match: 4. CDR1 and CDR2 from the germline V gene are GTSNPN and SVGIG (reference sequence). The CDR3 DNA sequence: TGTGCCGGGGGACAGGGGATCAATCAGCCCCAGCATTTT. Residues: CAGGQGINQPQHF.

The chain carries TRBV5-1 and TRBJ2-6; D possibly corresponds to TRBD2 (6 bases). Germline assignment: CDR1 SGHRS and CDR2 YFSETQ. The V gene lost 0 bases and the J gene lost 4 bases, with 17 bases spanning the gap. The length of the CDR3 is 18 residues. The DNA of the CDR3 is TGCGCCAGCAGCTTGGAAAGGCGGGGCCCGGGGGGGGCCAACGTCCTGACTTTC. It is translated as CASSLERRGPGGANVLTF.

The chain links TRBV28 to TRBJ2-3; D is possibly TRBD1 (7 bases). The CDR3 runs 16 residues. Germline V gene sequence: CDR1 MDHEN, CDR2 SYDVKM. Trimming pared 7 bases from V and 0 bases from J, leaving 17 bases between. The CDR3 protein is CASNRMEGQSTDTQYF. In nucleotides, the CDR3 is TGTGCCAGCAACAGGATGGAGGGACAGAGCACAGATACGCAGTATTTT.

This rearrangement joins TRBV19 to TRBJ2-2; D remains ambiguous. The germline V gene has CDR1 LNHDA and CDR2 SQIVND (reference sequence). The ends were cut back, 3 bases at V and 6 bases at J, with 11 bases in the middle. The CDR3 covers 14 residues. The CDR3 is CASSMLEWSGELFF. The CDR3 DNA sequence: TGTGCCAGTAGTATGTTAGAGTGGTCCGGGGAGCTGTTTTTT.

This rearrangement joins TRBV30 to TRBJ1-5, with D perhaps matching TRBD1 (5 bases). The V end was cut by 2 bases, the J end by 4 bases, with 9 bases between. The CDR3 covers 13 residues. Germline V gene lookup returns CDR1 GTSNPN and CDR2 SVGIG (reference sequence). In DNA, the CDR3 is TGTGCCTGGAGTTCCCGGGGGAATCAGCCCCAGCATTTT. Translated: CAWSSRGNQPQHF.

This chain uses TRBV6-5 with TRBJ1-1, with D perhaps TRBD1 (6 bases). Looked up from germline, CDR1 is MNHEY and CDR2 is SVGAGI. V lost 8 bases, J lost 4 bases, and 20 bases lay in between. There are 15 residues in the CDR3. CDR3 bases: TGTGCCAGCGTCATCCTAGGGGGGGCAATCACTGAAGCTTTCTTT. This translates into CASVILGGAITEAFF.

This clone was found once. This chain joins TRBV30 and TRBJ2-1; 8 positions agree with TRBD2. The CDR3 runs 15 residues. Germline V gene sequence: CDR1 GTSNPN, CDR2 SVGIG (reference sequence). Trimming at V came to 3 bases and at J to 2 bases, leaving 6 bases not matched to a gene. In nucleotides, the CDR3 is TGTGCCTGGAGAGCGGGAGCGGGAGCCTACAATGAGCAGTTCTTC. Translated: CAWRAGAGAYNEQFF. Drawing the rest from reference TRBV30 and TRBJ2-1, the complete variable domain is SQTIHQWPATLVQPVGSPLSLECTVEGTSNPNLYWYRQAAGRGLQLLFYSVGIGQISSEVPQNLSASRPQDRQFILSSKKLLLSDSGFYLCAWRAGAGAYNEQFFGPGTRLTVL.

The genes are TRBV11-2 and TRBJ2-2, with D maybe TRBD2 (6 bases). The CDR3 runs to 14 residues. Germline V CDR1 and CDR2: SGHAT, FQNNGV. V was clipped by 2 bases and J by 5 bases, with 9 bases between them. The CDR3 nucleotides are TGTGCCAGCAGCTTATTACTAGCTACCGGGGAGCTGTTTTTT. It translates to CASSLLLATGELFF. Combining the CDR3 with reference TRBV11-2 and TRBJ2-2 gives the whole variable domain EAGVAQSPRYKIIEKRQSVAFWCNPISGHATLYWYQQILGQGPKLLIQFQNNGVVDDSQLPKDRFSAERLKGVDSTLKIQPAKLEDSAVYLCASSLLLATGELFFGEGSRLTVL.

The chain joins TRBV24-1 to TRBJ2-3; D might be TRBD2 (6 bases). CDR1 and CDR2 (germline): KGHDR, SFDVKD. This CDR3 contains 15 residues. V was shortened by 4 bases and J by 0 bases, with 10 bases between the two germline ends. Written as DNA, the CDR3 is TGTGCCACCAGTGAGGGAGGCGGGAGCACAGATACGCAGTATTTT. Encoded protein: CATSEGGGSTDTQYF.

The rearrangement links TRBV7-2 to TRBJ1-2, with 7 bases that match TRBD1. Unmatched junction bases numbered 7, after V lost 5 bases and J lost 4 bases. Germline V lookup: CDR1 SGHTA, CDR2 FQGNSA. The CDR3 length is 14 residues. CDR3 nucleotide sequence: TGTGCCAGCAGCCCGCGGGGACAGCTCTATGGCTACACCTTC. The encoded protein is CASSPRGQLYGYTF.

The chain joins TRBV24-1 to TRBJ2-5; D gene unclear. The length of the CDR3 is 13 residues. CDR1 KGHDR and CDR2 SFDVKD come from the germline V gene. Trimming stripped 4 bases from V and 4 bases from J, with 9 bases between. The CDR3: CATSDSGRETQYF. CDR3 in DNA: TGTGCCACCAGTGACTCGGGTCGAGAGACCCAGTACTTC.

This chain uses TRBV10-3 with TRBJ1-5, with unresolved D. The CDR3 has 14 residues. Trimming cost V 5 bases and J 7 bases, with 15 bases left between them. The germline V gene has CDR1 ENHRY and CDR2 SYGVKD. CDR3 sequence (DNA): TGTGCCATCAGTCCCTGGACTTTGGGCCAGCCCCAGCATTTT. Amino acid sequence: CAISPWTLGQPQHF.

The chain carries TRBV6-1 and TRBJ1-1, with TRBD1 identical over 7 bases. CDR3 length: 15 residues. In germline, CDR1 is MNHNS, CDR2 SASEGT. Trimming at V came to 1 base and at J to 3 bases, leaving 5 bases not matched to a gene. This CDR3 reads CASSEDAGGYTEAFF. The DNA for the CDR3 is TGTGCCAGCAGTGAAGACGCAGGGGGTTACACTGAAGCTTTCTTT.